One and the same sample provided the 2 T cell receptor beta chains below, sequenced in a study of TIL therapy for anti-PD-1-resistant metastatic lung cancer. Time point denoted: pre-treatment sample, taken before nivolumab and TIL therapy. The libraries were made with immunoSEQ v3. The protocol was immunoSEQ multiplex PCR, while the TCRdb copy is restricted to in-frame clones and leaves out a portion. Here the sample spans some 60,000 clones, around 68% being singletons. Sequences were derived from blood, sampled at baseline. The receptors were sampled from a person aged 25-85 years with non-small cell lung cancer.

DNA for the CDR3: TGCGCCAGCAGCCAAGAGTGGGGAAGCAATCAGCCCCAGCATTTT. Encoded protein: CASSQEWGSNQPQHF. The chain combines TRBV4-1 with TRBJ1-5; D not resolved. The V end was cut by 0 bases, the J end by 1 base, with 7 bases between. In germline, CDR1 is MGHRA, CDR2 YSYEKL. The CDR3 spans 15 residues.

The chain couples TRBV5-1 to TRBJ1-1, with no clear D. Between the trimmed V and J ends, which lost 0 bases and 7 bases, there was a span of 16 bases. CDR3 size: 15 residues. CDR1 SGHRS and CDR2 YFSETQ come from the germline V gene. The CDR3 loop is CASSLAPLTASEAFF. CDR3 coding DNA: TGCGCCAGCAGCTTGGCCCCGCTCACGGCGAGTGAAGCTTTCTTT.